These T cell receptor beta chains were read from a single sample in a study of T cells after yellow fever vaccination. TCRdb itself ran the 5' RACE reads through MiXCR, one entry per CDR3 protein. This sample has 80,000 to 100,000 distinct CDR3 sequences, with over 8% found just once. The material was CD8+ T cells not binding an NS4B(214-222) dextramer, sorted from PBMCs, obtained approximately 16 days after the first yellow fever vaccination. The receptors shown here come from a man aged 18 to 30 who received the YFV17D yellow fever vaccine. Both conserved end residues are part of each CDR3. D genes are given only for firm matches. Expanded clones get a size class; other rows say once, few or many, or leave the size out.

j_gene	v_gene	abundance	d_gene	CDR3aa	CDR3nt
TRBJ2-5	TRBV9	many	.	CASSVGGYQQETQYF	TGTGCCAGCAGCGTAGGAGGATATCAACAAGAGACCCAGTACTTC
TRBJ2-1	TRBV6-5	few	.	CASSYSPQYNEQFF	TGTGCCAGCAGTTACTCCCCCCAATACAATGAGCAGTTCTTC
TRBJ2-1	TRBV15	.	.	CATSLRPHNEQFF	TGTGCCACCAGCTTACGTCCCCACAATGAGCAGTTCTTC
TRBJ1-4	TRBV9	.	.	CASRGGRTTNEKLFF	TGTGCCAGCAGAGGGGGACGGACAACTAATGAAAAACTGTTTTTT
TRBJ1-2	TRBV7-2	few	.	CASSLPRGQANYGYTF	TGTGCCAGCAGCTTACCCAGGGGCCAAGCTAACTATGGCTACACCTTC
TRBJ1-1	TRBV6-2/TRBV6-3	.	.	CASSRPNTEAFF	TGTGCCAGCAGCAGGCCGAACACTGAAGCTTTCTTT
TRBJ1-6	TRBV12-3/TRBV12-4	.	TRBD1	CASSGGTGVTLHF	TGTGCCAGCAGTGGAGGGACAGGAGTCACCCTCCACTTT
TRBJ1-2	TRBV13	few	.	CASSRRTSYGYTF	TGTGCCAGCAGCCGAAGGACTTCATATGGCTACACCTTC
TRBJ2-3	TRBV28	few	TRBD1	CASSFVRGRTDTQYF	TGTGCCAGCAGTTTTGTCAGGGGGCGAACAGATACGCAGTATTTT
TRBJ2-2	TRBV7-8	few	.	CASSLARGYTGELFF	TGTGCCAGCAGCTTAGCCAGGGGATACACCGGGGAGCTGTTTTTT
TRBJ2-2	TRBV5-1	many	.	CASSLNTGELFF	TGCGCCAGCAGCTTGAACACCGGGGAGCTGTTTTTT
TRBJ1-2	TRBV5-4	.	.	CASSSPPPVPNYGYTF	TGTGCCAGCAGCTCCCCCCCTCCCGTACCAAACTATGGCTACACCTTC
TRBJ2-3	TRBV3-1	.	TRBD2	CASSQGRGVTDTQYF	TGTGCCAGCAGCCAAGGACGGGGGGTCACAGATACGCAGTATTTT
TRBJ1-1	TRBV9	few	TRBD1	CASSVGTGEGSTEAFF	TGTGCCAGCAGCGTAGGGACAGGGGAGGGGAGCACTGAAGCTTTCTTT
TRBJ2-3	TRBV6-5	few	TRBD2	CASSYSSLAGGSSTDTQYF	TGTGCCAGCAGTTACTCGAGCCTAGCGGGGGGATCTAGCACAGATACGCAGTATTTT
TRBJ1-4	TRBV7-2	few	.	CASSLSLSAVGEKLFF	TGTGCCAGCAGCTTATCGCTCTCGGCAGTCGGTGAAAAACTGTTTTTT
TRBJ2-6	TRBV6-5	few	TRBD1	CASSYGQGYSGANVLTF	TGTGCCAGCAGTTACGGACAGGGGTACTCTGGGGCCAACGTCCTGACTTTC
TRBJ1-5	TRBV6-1	.	.	CASSVGPGNQPQHF	TGTGCCAGCAGCGTCGGACCGGGCAATCAGCCCCAGCATTTT
TRBJ1-5	TRBV19	.	TRBD1	CASRQGGQPQHF	TGTGCCAGTAGACAGGGGGGTCAGCCCCAGCATTTT
TRBJ2-1	TRBV29-1	few	.	CSVEGGTESYNEQFF	TGCAGCGTTGAGGGGGGGACAGAAAGTTACAATGAGCAGTTCTTC
TRBJ1-1	TRBV12-3/TRBV12-4	many	.	CASSLSGSPEAFF	TGTGCCAGCAGTTTGAGCGGGAGTCCTGAAGCTTTCTTT
TRBJ1-1	TRBV18	.	.	CAVVAGDTEAFF	TGTGCCGTCGTAGCCGGGGACACTGAAGCTTTCTTT
TRBJ2-2	TRBV27	.	TRBD2	CASSLVASGEGELFF	TGTGCCAGCAGCCTAGTGGCTAGCGGGGAAGGGGAGCTGTTTTTT
TRBJ2-2	TRBV7-8	few	.	CASRNTNTGELFF	TGTGCCAGCAGGAACACGAACACCGGGGAGCTGTTTTTT
TRBJ1-6	TRBV12-5	few	.	CASGGLRHSPLHF	TGTGCTAGTGGGGGCCTCAGGCATTCACCCCTCCACTTT
TRBJ1-3	TRBV15	few	.	CATSRERESGNTIYF	TGTGCCACCAGCAGAGAGAGGGAATCTGGAAACACCATATATTTT
TRBJ2-1	TRBV4-1	few	.	CASSPPPEKRHEQFF	TGCGCCAGCAGCCCCCCCCCGGAAAAGCGACATGAGCAGTTCTTC
TRBJ2-7	TRBV27	.	.	CASHRGDEQHF	TGTGCCAGCCATAGGGGGGACGAGCAGCACTTC
TRBJ2-2	TRBV27	.	.	CASSLSRARQASTGELFF	TGTGCCAGCAGTTTAAGCCGGGCCCGACAGGCTAGCACCGGGGAGCTGTTTTTT
TRBJ1-2	TRBV6-5	few	.	CASSYASAANYGYTF	TGTGCCAGCAGTTACGCTTCTGCAGCTAACTATGGCTACACCTTC
TRBJ2-2	TRBV11-2	.	.	CASSFYLTAGELFF	TGTGCCAGCAGCTTCTATCTGACGGCCGGGGAGCTGTTTTTT
TRBJ2-7	TRBV29-1	many	TRBD2	CSVDIAGETYEQYF	TGCAGCGTTGACATAGCGGGGGAAACCTACGAGCAGTACTTC
TRBJ2-3	TRBV7-9	few	.	CASSLPNHLDTQYF	TGTGCCAGCAGCTTACCGAACCATTTAGATACGCAGTATTTT
TRBJ1-2	TRBV2	.	.	CASSENPTAFYGYTF	TGTGCCAGCAGTGAAAATCCAACCGCCTTCTATGGCTACACCTTC
TRBJ2-1	TRBV24-1	.	TRBD2	CATSGTSGGANLIEQFF	TGTGCCACCAGTGGGACTAGCGGGGGGGCCAATCTCATTGAGCAGTTCTTC
TRBJ2-1	TRBV5-1	few	.	CASGGGNEQFF	TGCGCCAGCGGCGGCGGCAATGAGCAGTTCTTC
TRBJ1-4	TRBV9	many	.	CASSPGMGQQLNEKLFF	TGTGCCAGCAGCCCAGGGATGGGGCAACAACTTAATGAAAAACTGTTTTTT
TRBJ2-3	TRBV4-1	.	TRBD2	CASSQDRGLAGGPPDTQYF	TGCGCCAGCAGCCAAGATCGAGGACTAGCGGGGGGGCCCCCAGATACGCAGTATTTT
TRBJ2-2	TRBV6-4	.	TRBD1	CASSDSDRHTGELFF	TGTGCCAGCAGTGACTCGGACAGGCACACCGGGGAGCTGTTTTTT
TRBJ2-1	TRBV6-1	many	.	CASSTSSYNEQFF	TGTGCCAGCAGTACGAGCTCCTACAATGAGCAGTTCTTC
TRBJ1-5	TRBV6-5	few	.	CASSYGGVGNQPQHF	TGTGCCAGCAGTTATGGGGGGGTAGGCAATCAGCCCCAGCATTTT
TRBJ2-2	TRBV11-2	few	.	CASSPSQGTGELFF	TGTGCCAGCAGCCCCTCACAGGGAACCGGGGAGCTGTTTTTT
TRBJ2-3	TRBV20-1	few	TRBD2	CSARDRWGLAGGHSTDTQYF	TGCAGTGCTAGAGATCGATGGGGACTAGCGGGGGGACATAGCACAGATACGCAGTATTTT
TRBJ2-3	TRBV12-3/TRBV12-4	many	TRBD2	CASSLTAGGADTQYF	TGTGCCAGCAGTTTGACAGCGGGGGGTGCAGATACGCAGTATTTT
TRBJ2-3	TRBV4-1	.	TRBD2	CASSQPSGGTDTQYF	TGCGCCAGCAGCCAACCTAGCGGGGGGACAGATACGCAGTATTTT
TRBJ1-1	TRBV7-2	few	.	CASSLGQMNTEAFF	TGTGCCAGCAGCTTAGGACAGATGAACACTGAAGCTTTCTTT
TRBJ2-2	TRBV25-1	few	TRBD1	CASRRTGLPSGELFF	TGTGCCAGCAGAAGGACAGGACTCCCCTCCGGGGAGCTGTTTTTT
TRBJ1-5	TRBV12-3/TRBV12-4	few	TRBD1	CASSLGPGDRVDQPQHF	TGTGCCAGCAGTTTAGGCCCGGGGGACAGGGTGGACCAGCCCCAGCATTTT
TRBJ2-5	TRBV7-6	few	TRBD1	CASSFSPDLTGTEYQETQYF	TGTGCCAGCAGCTTCTCACCCGACCTGACCGGGACAGAGTACCAAGAGACCCAGTACTTC
TRBJ1-2	TRBV10-3	few	.	CAISETRTSYGYTF	TGTGCCATCAGTGAGACCAGGACAAGCTATGGCTACACCTTC
TRBJ2-2	TRBV5-6	few	TRBD1	CASSFQGVAGELFF	TGTGCCAGCAGCTTCCAGGGGGTAGCCGGGGAGCTGTTTTTT
TRBJ2-5	TRBV5-1	few	.	CASSPRGGPGTQYF	TGCGCCAGCAGCCCACGCGGGGGCCCCGGGACCCAGTACTTC
TRBJ2-1	TRBV5-6	.	.	CASDNPDAGLDEQFF	TGTGCCAGCGACAACCCCGACGCAGGGCTCGATGAGCAGTTCTTC